These 25 T cell receptor beta chains share one sample of origin, sequenced in a study of T-cell reconstitution after alpha-beta-depleted transplantation in children. Unique molecular identifiers were built into the TCRbeta library. TCRdb reprocessed the PCR reads via MiXCR and lists one record per CDR3 protein. There are about 210,000 distinct CDR3 sequences in the sample; about a sixth occur only once, and around 45% lies in the top ten. The input for sequencing was PBMCs, mostly from graft donor cells, taken 360 days after TCRalphabeta/CD19-depleted stem cell transplant. These receptors were obtained from a male patient between 2 and 15 years old who had a stem cell transplant for acute lymphoblastic leukemia, so the T cells may come from the graft donor.

This sequence joins TRBV30 and TRBJ2-3; D perhaps matches TRBD1 (6 bases). CDR1 and CDR2 from the germline V gene are GTSNPN and SVGIG (reference sequence). CDR3 length equals 14 residues. Trimming removed 0 bases at V and 4 bases at J, with 11 bases between. CDR3 sequence: CAWSVLQGSDTQYF. DNA for the CDR3: TGTGCCTGGAGTGTACTACAGGGCTCAGATACGCAGTATTTT.

This clonotype turned up a few times. A read error may produce the germline difference seen at one junction end. This sequence joins TRBV12-3 or TRBV12-4 and TRBJ2-1; 7 nucleotides align to TRBD2. This CDR3 has 13 amino acids. In nucleotides, the CDR3 is TGTGCCAGCAATATCCGGGACTACGTGAAACCTATCTTC. This sequence encodes CASNIRDYVKPIF.

The rearrangement links TRBV19 to TRBJ2-7; 10 bases fit TRBD1. CDR3 length equals 15 residues. Germline trimming cut 3 bases from V and 3 bases from J; bases unmatched to any gene: 5. Looked up from germline, CDR1 is LNHDA and CDR2 is SQIVND (reference sequence). CDR3 in amino acids: CASSIGTGANYEQYF. Written as DNA, the CDR3 is TGTGCCAGTAGTATCGGGACAGGGGCGAACTACGAGCAGTACTTC. The variable domain in full, with the rest retrieved from reference TRBV19 and TRBJ2-7, is DGGITQSPKYLFRKEGQNVTLSCEQNLNHDAMYWYRQDPGQGLRLIYYSQIVNDFQKGDIAEGYSVSREKKESFPLTVTSAQKNPTAFYLCASSIGTGANYEQYFGPGTRLTVT.

V gene TRBV7-6 combines with J gene TRBJ2-7, with D possibly TRBD1 on 7 matching bases. The germline V gene has CDR1 SGHVS and CDR2 FNYEAQ. This CDR3 comprises 16 residues. Between the trimmed V and J ends, which lost 4 bases and 1 base, there was a span of 17 bases. Here the CDR3 DNA reads TGTGCCAGCAGCTCCCAATCAGGGGGGACGTCCTACGAGCAGTACTTC. This gives the protein CASSSQSGGTSYEQYF.

This clonotype was picked up a small number of times. The chain links TRBV14 to TRBJ2-1; 8 bases fit TRBD1. Per germline, CDR1 SGHDN and CDR2 FVKESK. Losses at the gene ends were 2 bases for V and 7 bases for J; bases not matched to a gene: 7. CDR3 length: 15 amino acids. This CDR3 reads CASSQRVDRGNEQFF. In nucleotides, the CDR3 is TGTGCCAGCAGCCAAAGAGTCGACAGGGGTAATGAGCAGTTCTTC.

This clonotype has a handful of counts. The CDR3 DNA reads TGTGCCAGCAGTTTAAAGGGGGGGGCGACTGAAGCTTTCTTT. Translating it yields CASSLKGGATEAFF. The chain combines TRBV12-3 or TRBV12-4 with TRBJ1-1; perhaps TRBD1 as D (6 bases). Trimming stripped 2 bases from V and 5 bases from J, with 12 bases between. The CDR3 runs to 14 residues.

As for this clonotype: One junction end does not reproduce the germline sequence, and a read error may be involved. This chain joins TRBV11-2 and TRBJ2-1; no definite D call. CDR3 size: 14 residues. Germline loops: CDR1 SGHAT, CDR2 FQNNGV. The CDR3 DNA is TGTGCCAGCAGCTTGGAGACTTCAAACGGTCCCTGTATCTTC. Amino acid sequence: CASSLETSNGPCIF.

This clonotype was observed once. The chain links TRBV3-1 to TRBJ2-4; D gene uncertain. CDR1 is LGHDT and CDR2 is YNNKEL in the germline V gene (reference sequence). The CDR3 is made up of 14 amino acids. Trimming left V 4 bases short and J 9 bases short, with 16 bases between. The CDR3 nucleotides are TGTGCCAGCAGCCCCTTAGGTTTGGAGATCATTCAGTACTTC. This encodes CASSPLGLEIIQYF.

This clonotype was recorded many times. The J gene is TRBJ2-7, the V gene TRBV29-1, with D tentatively TRBD1 (6 bases). The CDR3 is 13 amino acids. V was cut by 6 bases and J by 2 bases, with 14 bases left in between. In germline, CDR1 is SQVTM, CDR2 ANQGSEA. The CDR3 is CSVGTFGAYEQYF. The CDR3 nucleotides read TGCAGCGTGGGGACATTTGGCGCCTACGAGCAGTACTTC.

This chain connects TRBV18 to TRBJ2-7; 10 positions agree with TRBD2. Germline V gene sequence: CDR1 KGHSH, CDR2 LQKENI. With V trimmed by 2 bases and J by 6 bases, 7 bases remained unmatched. This CDR3 has 15 residues. The CDR3 is CASSPIPSGGLEQYF. The CDR3 DNA is TGTGCCAGCTCACCAATCCCTAGCGGGGGTCTCGAGCAGTACTTC.

The rearrangement joins TRBV14 to TRBJ2-1; TRBD2 aligns across 8 bases. Germline V gives CDR1 SGHDN, CDR2 FVKESK. With 0 bases clipped from V and 4 bases from J, the junction kept 11 bases outside the gene matches. The length of the CDR3 is 18 residues. CDR3 DNA: TGTGCCAGCAGCCAAGATCTTAGAGCGGGGGCCCTATACAATGAGCAGTTCTTC. Amino acids: CASSQDLRAGALYNEQFF.

This chain links TRBV11-2 with TRBJ2-5, with TRBD2 matching over 16 bases. CDR3 size: 19 residues. V lost 3 bases to trimming and J lost 1 base; unmatched junction nucleotides: 8. Germline values: CDR1 SGHAT, CDR2 FQNNGV. The CDR3 bases are TGTGCCAGCAGCTTTCTGGGACTAGCGGGGGGGCAGTCCCAAGAGACCCAGTACTTC. Translating gives CASSFLGLAGGQSQETQYF.

This sequence joins TRBV29-1 and TRBJ2-1, with 7 bases lining up with TRBD1. Germline lookup yields CDR1 SQVTM and CDR2 ANQGSEA. The CDR3 runs to 11 residues. Trimming cost V 6 bases and J 8 bases; bases outside gene matches: 4. The CDR3 coding sequence is TGCAGCGTCGCGACAGGGTATGAGCAGTTCTTC. This codes for CSVATGYEQFF.

This clonotype was seen a few times. This chain links TRBV12-3 or TRBV12-4 with TRBJ2-5; D ambiguous. V lost 3 bases, J lost 2 bases, and 13 bases lay in between. The CDR3 sequence is 15 residues long. CDR3 amino acids: CASSFFQVTQETQYF. The CDR3 DNA is TGTGCCAGCAGTTTCTTCCAGGTTACTCAAGAGACCCAGTACTTC.

This clonotype showed up many times. The chain is built from TRBV7-2 and TRBJ2-3, with 9 bases lining up with TRBD2. Germline CDR1 SGHTA, CDR2 FQGNSA. This CDR3 region has 16 residues. The junction had 7 bases not matched to a gene; V was cut back by 3 bases and J by 3 bases. CDR3 nucleotides: TGTGCCAGCAGCTTCGTATCTAGCGGGGAAACAGATACGCAGTATTTT. Encoded protein: CASSFVSSGETDTQYF.

This clonotype has just a few counts. This chain links TRBV12-3 or TRBV12-4 with TRBJ2-5; TRBD1 matches 8 bases. J gave up 2 bases and V 6 bases, and 8 bases lay outside the gene matches. This CDR3 contains 15 residues. The CDR3 region has the DNA TGTGCCAGCAGCGCAGGGGGCTGGAGGCAAGAGACCCAGTACTTC. This sequence encodes CASSAGGWRQETQYF.

The V gene is TRBV20-1, the J gene TRBJ2-3; 9 bases agree with TRBD1. Unmatched junction bases numbered 2, after V lost 4 bases and J lost 9 bases. Germline CDR1 and CDR2: DFQATT and SNEGSKA (reference sequence). The CDR3 length is 11 residues. DNA for the CDR3: TGCAGTGCTAACAGGGGGCAGACGCAGTATTTT. Amino acid sequence: CSANRGQTQYF.

This clonotype came up a few times. The chain uses TRBV7-9 and TRBJ2-1; tentative D call: TRBD2 (5 bases). The germline V gene has CDR1 SEHNR and CDR2 FQNEAQ (reference sequence). The CDR3 consists of 15 residues. Trimming left V 2 bases short and J 7 bases short, with 15 bases between. Written as DNA, the CDR3 is TGTGCCAGCAGCTTAAGCCTAGCCTTTTGGAATGAGCAGTTCTTC. This sequence encodes CASSLSLAFWNEQFF.

The CDR3 region has the DNA TGCAGCGTTGAAGGGGGCCCAAGAGGGGGAGATCAAGAGACCCAGTACTTC. The encoded protein is CSVEGGPRGGDQETQYF. J is TRBJ2-5 and V is TRBV29-1, with a tentative D call TRBD1 (6 bases). V was clipped by 1 base and J by 2 bases, with 20 bases between them. The CDR3 is made up of 17 amino acids. Germline V gene data show CDR1 as SQVTM and CDR2 as ANQGSEA. Based on the CDR3 plus reference TRBV29-1 and TRBJ2-5, the full variable domain is SAVISQKPSRDICQRGTSLTIQCQVDSQVTMMFWYRQQPGQSLTLIATANQGSEATYESGFVIDKFPISRPNLTFSTLTVSNMSPEDSSIYLCSVEGGPRGGDQETQYFGPGTRLLVL.

Notes on this clonotype: One junction end does not reproduce the germline sequence, and a read error may be involved. The rearrangement joins TRBV7-9 to TRBJ2-3, with D unresolved. There are 9 residues in the CDR3. Germline V CDR1 and CDR2: SEHNR, FQNEAQ (reference sequence). The CDR3 DNA is TGTGCCAGCAGCCGTTTGAAGGATTTT. Its translation: CASSRLKDF.

The chain employs TRBV20-1 and TRBJ2-7, with 12 positions matching TRBD2. CDR1 is DFQATT and CDR2 is SNEGSKA in the germline V gene (reference sequence). J was trimmed by 2 bases and V by 1 base; bases with no gene match: 6. This CDR3 spans 16 amino acids. The CDR3 sequence: CSARGATSGSPYEQYF. The CDR3 DNA follows: TGCAGTGCTAGAGGGGCGACTAGCGGGAGCCCCTACGAGCAGTACTTC.

This chain links TRBV6-2 or TRBV6-3 with TRBJ2-7; a weak D match, TRBD1 (6 bases). The germline gives CDR1 MNHEY, CDR2 SVGEGT. This CDR3 is built from 15 residues. V lost 2 bases and J 2 bases, leaving 13 bases between the germline ends. CDR3 region: CASSYAGTPPYEQYF. The CDR3 DNA follows: TGTGCCAGCAGTTACGCCGGGACACCTCCCTACGAGCAGTACTTC.

The chain has TRBV5-1 and TRBJ2-7, with TRBD2 matching 15 bases. This CDR3 spans 17 amino acids. V trimming: 4 bases; J trimming: 1 base; junction bases outside the gene matches: 6. Germline CDR1 and CDR2: SGHRS and YFSETQ. Here the CDR3 DNA reads TGCGCCAGCAGCGGAGGGACTAGCGGGAGGATGTCCTACGAGCAGTACTTC. It specifies CASSGGTSGRMSYEQYF.

This clonotype was observed a few times. The V gene is TRBV24-1, the J gene TRBJ2-1; TRBD2 agrees at 7 bases. J was trimmed by 9 bases and V by 3 bases; bases with no gene match: 4. Germline CDR1 reads KGHDR; CDR2 reads SFDVKD. This CDR3 is built from 13 residues. In DNA form, the CDR3 reads TGTGCCACCAGTGATCCCGGGACTACTGAGCAGTTCTTC. It is translated as CATSDPGTTEQFF.

The rearrangement links TRBV5-1 to TRBJ1-2; D not resolved. The CDR3 runs to 12 residues. From germline, CDR1 is SGHRS and CDR2 YFSETQ. Trimming took off 6 bases at V and 2 bases at J, with 8 bases between the two ends. The DNA of the CDR3 is TGCGCCAGCAAAGCGGAGAACTATGGCTACACCTTC. This translates into CASKAENYGYTF.